The 19 T cell receptor beta chains listed next were all sequenced from one sample in a study of T cell responses to AZD1222 COVID-19 vaccine. Clones were sequenced by immunoSEQ multiplex PCR, and TCRdb holds only the in-frame ones, with some missing. The sample contains about 150,000 clones, about nine tenths of which appear only once. The sequences come from peripheral blood, collected on day 0 of AZD1222 vaccination. The source of these receptors is an adult in good health.

The V call is TRBV2, the J call TRBJ1-3; D remains ambiguous. Germline V gene data show CDR1 as SNHLY and CDR2 as FYNNEI. The CDR3 length is 16 residues. V dropped 6 bases and J dropped 0 bases, with 15 bases sitting between them. This CDR3 reads CASSRLAALSGNTIYF. DNA of the CDR3: TGTGCCAGCAGCCGCTTGGCGGCACTCTCTGGAAACACCATATATTTT.

The chain carries TRBV7-3 and TRBJ2-1; 7 nucleotides match TRBD1. The germline CDR1 and CDR2 sequences are SGHTA and FQGTGA. The CDR3 is 16 amino acids. V gave up 5 bases and J gave up 1 base; unmatched junction bases: 8. CDR3 in DNA: TGTGCCAGCAGCGCCGAGGGGGCGCCGTCCTACAATGAGCAGTTCTTC. Protein: CASSAEGAPSYNEQFF. Complete variable domain (other parts from reference TRBV7-3 and TRBJ2-1): GAGVSQTPSNKVTEKGKYVELRCDPISGHTALYWYRQSLGQGPEFLIYFQGTGAADDSGLPNDRFFAVRPEGSVSTLKIQRTERGDSAVYLCASSAEGAPSYNEQFFGPGTRLTVL.

In DNA, the CDR3 is TGCGCCAGCAGCCACGGGACTAGCGGGCCCGTGGGTGAGACCCAGTACTTC. Translating gives CASSHGTSGPVGETQYF. The chain has TRBV5-1 and TRBJ2-5; 12 bases line up with TRBD2. V trimming: 4 bases; J trimming: 5 bases; junction bases outside the gene matches: 12. The length of the CDR3 is 17 residues. The germline gives CDR1 SGHRS, CDR2 YFSETQ.

V gene TRBV19 combines with J gene TRBJ1-5, with a weak D call TRBD1 (5 bases). Germline CDR1 is LNHDA and CDR2 is SQIVND (reference sequence). V shed 3 bases and J shed 2 bases, with 11 bases lying between them. The CDR3 is made up of 15 amino acids. The CDR3 DNA reads as TGTGCCAGTAGTATCGCAGGGCCGGGCAATCAGCCCCAGCATTTT. This gives the protein CASSIAGPGNQPQHF.

J is TRBJ1-5 and V is TRBV6-5, with D perhaps TRBD1 (6 bases). The CDR3 contains 14 residues. Trimming shortened V by 4 bases and J by 1 base, and 8 bases separated the two germline ends. Germline V CDR1 and CDR2: MNHEY, SVGAGI. This CDR3 is CASSLGASNQPQHF. CDR3 nucleotide sequence: TGTGCCAGCAGTTTGGGGGCGAGCAATCAGCCCCAGCATTTT.

In DNA, the CDR3 is TGTGCCAGCAGTTCCCCGCCCGGAAGGTCCTACGAGCAGTACTTC. Translating gives CASSSPPGRSYEQYF. The rearrangement joins TRBV6-5 to TRBJ2-7; D is uncertain. The CDR3 length is 15 residues. Germline CDR1 is MNHEY and CDR2 is SVGAGI. V was trimmed by 4 bases and J by 1 base, leaving 14 bases between them.

The chain employs TRBV24-1 and TRBJ1-6; 9 bases match TRBD1. This CDR3 comprises 23 residues. Losses at the gene ends were 4 bases for V and 0 bases for J; bases not matched to a gene: 21. Germline V gene data show CDR1 as KGHDR and CDR2 as SFDVKD. CDR3 residues: CATSDPSHHPGQGPSSYNSPLHF. In nucleotides, the CDR3 is TGTGCCACCAGTGACCCAAGCCATCACCCGGGACAGGGACCGAGCTCCTATAATTCACCCCTCCACTTT.

In DNA, the CDR3 is TGCGCCAGCCACCCCCGCACCTACTACGAGCAGTACTTC. Residues: CASHPRTYYEQYF. This chain links TRBV23-1 with TRBJ2-7; D gene unclear. TRBV23-1 is an open reading frame whose function is uncertain. The CDR3 covers 13 residues. V was trimmed by 8 bases and J by 3 bases, leaving 14 bases between them.

The V gene is TRBV6-1, the J gene TRBJ1-2; D remains unclear. The germline CDR1 and CDR2 sequences are MNHNS and SASEGT. This CDR3 region has 14 residues. Trimming pared 1 base from V and 7 bases from J, leaving 13 bases between. CDR3 sequence reads: CASSEVPEVGGYTF. The CDR3 nucleotides read TGTGCCAGCAGTGAAGTGCCAGAGGTGGGTGGCTACACCTTC.

V gene TRBV21-1 combines with J gene TRBJ2-2. TRBV21-1 is reported as a pseudogene. The CDR3 has 17 amino acids. The chain's CDR3 is CASSKRKAWGRPGELFF. CDR3 nucleotide sequence: TGTGCCAGCAGCAAAAGGAAGGCTTGGGGACGCCCCGGGGAGCTGTTTTTT.

This clone occurred once. The chain has TRBV6-2 or TRBV6-3 and TRBJ1-5, with D perhaps matching TRBD1 (6 bases). The germline V gene encodes CDR1 MNHEY and CDR2 SVGEGT. V was trimmed by 2 bases and J by 4 bases, leaving 15 bases between them. This CDR3 has 16 amino acids. CDR3 in amino acids: CASSYRWGPGNQPQHF. Written as DNA, the CDR3 is TGTGCCAGCAGTTACCGGTGGGGGCCGGGGAATCAGCCCCAGCATTTT.

The gene calls are TRBV14 and TRBJ1-1; no definite D call. CDR1 and CDR2 from the germline V gene are SGHDN and FVKESK. The CDR3 runs 13 residues. Trimming took 3 bases from V and 1 from J, leaving 6 bases between them. The CDR3 loop reads CASSQDQNTEAFF. CDR3 nucleotide sequence: TGTGCCAGCAGCCAGGACCAGAACACTGAAGCTTTCTTT.

The chain carries TRBV6-6 and TRBJ1-2; D not resolved. This CDR3 spans 11 amino acids. V was trimmed by 0 bases and J by 13 bases, leaving 9 bases between them. Germline CDR1 reads MNHNY; CDR2 reads SVGAGI (reference sequence). CDR3 amino acids: CASSYSWGCTF. CDR3 in DNA: TGTGCCAGCAGTTACTCTTGGGGATGCACCTTC.

The chain carries TRBV5-1 and TRBJ2-7; the match to TRBD2 covers 13 bases. With V trimmed by 5 bases and J by 3 bases, 5 bases remained unmatched. The CDR3 has 15 amino acids. Germline V lookup: CDR1 SGHRS, CDR2 YFSETQ. The DNA for the CDR3 is TGCGCCAGCAGAACTACTAGCGGGGGGGTCTACGAGCAGTACTTC. Translation: CASRTTSGGVYEQYF. Combining the CDR3 with reference TRBV5-1 and TRBJ2-7 gives the whole variable domain KAGVTQTPRYLIKTRGQQVTLSCSPISGHRSVSWYQQTPGQGLQFLFEYFSETQRNKGNFPGRFSGRQFSNSRSEMNVSTLELGDSALYLCASRTTSGGVYEQYFGPGTRLTVT.

The rearrangement uses TRBV2 and TRBJ1-1, with unresolved D. V lost 7 bases, J lost 2 bases, and 14 bases lay in between. Germline V gives CDR1 SNHLY, CDR2 FYNNEI. CDR3 length: 14 amino acids. CDR3 DNA: TGTGCCAGCACCGAGGGCCAGTTTAACACTGAAGCTTTCTTT. Translated: CASTEGQFNTEAFF.

This clone was counted many times. The V and J genes are TRBV24-1 and TRBJ2-3; 7 bases match TRBD1. CDR1 and CDR2 from the germline V gene are KGHDR and SFDVKD. J gave up 0 bases and V 9 bases, and 14 bases lay outside the gene matches. CDR3 length equals 17 residues. The DNA for the CDR3 is TGTGCCACCTCTCCAGGTACAGGGGTGAGGAGCACAGATACGCAGTATTTT. Protein product: CATSPGTGVRSTDTQYF.

This chain joins TRBV19 and TRBJ2-1, with D possibly being TRBD2 (6 bases). Germline assignment: CDR1 LNHDA and CDR2 SQIVND (reference sequence). Trimming shortened V by 3 bases and J by 6 bases, and 18 bases separated the two germline ends. The CDR3 runs to 16 residues. In DNA form, the CDR3 reads TGTGCCAGTAGTATTGGGCTCACTCCCGGGGGCAATGAGCAGTTCTTC. Translated, it gives CASSIGLTPGGNEQFF. The full variable domain, in which reference TRBV19 and TRBJ2-1 provide the parts outside the CDR3, is DGGITQSPKYLFRKEGQNVTLSCEQNLNHDAMYWYRQDPGQGLRLIYYSQIVNDFQKGDIAEGYSVSREKKESFPLTVTSAQKNPTAFYLCASSIGLTPGGNEQFFGPGTRLTVL.

The chain joins TRBV3-1 (or the pseudogene TRBV3-2) to TRBJ1-2; TRBD1 is a possible D gene (5 bases). Per the germline V gene, CDR1 is LGHDT and CDR2 is YNNKEL (reference sequence). The CDR3 runs 14 residues. V shed 2 bases and J shed 3 bases, with 10 bases lying between them. The CDR3 region is CASSQRAGHYGYTF. CDR3 coding DNA: TGTGCCAGCAGCCAAAGGGCGGGGCACTATGGCTACACCTTC.

The V gene is TRBV7-8, the J gene TRBJ2-3; D might be TRBD1 (6 bases). This CDR3 has 13 amino acids. The germline V and J ends were trimmed by 3 bases and 4 bases, with 8 bases remaining between them. Looked up from germline, CDR1 is SGHVS and CDR2 is FQNEAQ. DNA for the CDR3: TGTGCCAGCAGCTTGACAGGACCAGATACGCAGTATTTT. It encodes CASSLTGPDTQYF.